Described below is a single TCR beta chain sequence and its context. Its specificity is unknown. At a deep level, the assay was run. In the original processing: ImmunoSEQ gave junction-only sequences without quality scores, so filtering differed. Sequencing used immunoSEQ multiplex PCR; TCRdb keeps in-frame clones, though not all of them. V, J and clone size are taken as reported in that table, and D and trimming were inferred from the DNA itself. The sample shows over a million clones, around 97% of them seen only once. These data belong to a study of shared clonotypes between healthy human individuals. Overall study results and limits: The sharing of 5% to 5.5% of naive CD4 clonotypes was seen across a few donors.

Investigators divided CD4+ cells into CD45RA+ naive and CD45RA-negative memory subsets. CDR1 SQVTM and CDR2 ANQGSEA come from the germline V gene. The CDR3 covers 16 residues. The V end was cut by 1 base, the J end by 0 bases, with 13 bases between. The V call is TRBV29-1, the J call TRBJ2-1; D unclear. The specimen was naive CD4+ T cells sorted from blood. As to subset: CD45RA+ positively selected. This clonotype originated in a man aged 30-40 years in good health. CDR3 residues: CSVEAQAEISYNEQFF. Written as DNA, the CDR3 is TGCAGCGTTGAAGCCCAGGCGGAAATCTCCTACAATGAGCAGTTCTTC.